This T cell receptor beta chain was documented in a study of T-cell reconstitution after alpha-beta-depleted transplantation in children. Study-level points and caveats: Surviving thymic progenitors and recipient T cells were the source of high TCRbeta diversity at day 60 in some patients. T-cell numbers and diversity, one year after transplant, stemmed largely from T cells that were newly produced. Approximately two months post-transplant, alpha-beta T cells reportedly originated from several hundred expanded graft clones.

Unique molecular identifiers were incorporated during preparation of the TCRbeta library. TCRdb re-derived calls from the PCR reads in MiXCR, one entry per CDR3 protein. Among around 230,000 distinct CDR3 sequences, approximately 17% were seen once, and the ten largest hold 43%. This clonotype was detected only a few times. What it binds is not known. The CDR3 runs to 15 residues. V gave up 6 bases and J gave up 7 bases, with 19 bases separating them. This chain links TRBV12-3 or TRBV12-4 with TRBJ2-1; no reliable D call. The origin of this receptor is a male patient aged 2 to 10 who had a stem cell transplant for acute lymphoblastic leukemia, so the T cells may come from the graft donor. This specimen consisted of PBMCs, mostly from graft donor cells, obtained 360 days after TCRalphabeta/CD19-depleted stem cell transplant. The CDR3 reads CASRHILRPRNEQFF. As DNA, the CDR3 is TGTGCCAGCAGACATATCTTACGCCCTAGGAATGAGCAGTTCTTC.